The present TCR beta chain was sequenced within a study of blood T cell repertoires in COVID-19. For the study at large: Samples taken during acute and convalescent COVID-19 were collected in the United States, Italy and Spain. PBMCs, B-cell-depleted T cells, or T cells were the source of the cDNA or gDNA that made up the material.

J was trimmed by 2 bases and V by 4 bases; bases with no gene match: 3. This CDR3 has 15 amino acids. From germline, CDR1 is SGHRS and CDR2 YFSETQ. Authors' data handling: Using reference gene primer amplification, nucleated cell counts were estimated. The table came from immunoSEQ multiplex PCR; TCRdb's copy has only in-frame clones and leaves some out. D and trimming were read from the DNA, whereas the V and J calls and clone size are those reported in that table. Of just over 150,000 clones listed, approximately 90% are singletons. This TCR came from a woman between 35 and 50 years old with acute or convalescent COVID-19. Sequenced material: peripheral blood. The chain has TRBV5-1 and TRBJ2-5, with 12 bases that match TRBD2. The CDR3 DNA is TGCGCCAGCAGCGCCGGACTAGCGGGGCAAGAGACCCAGTACTTC. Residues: CASSAGLAGQETQYF. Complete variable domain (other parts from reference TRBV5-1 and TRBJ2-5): KAGVTQTPRYLIKTRGQQVTLSCSPISGHRSVSWYQQTPGQGLQFLFEYFSETQRNKGNFPGRFSGRQFSNSRSEMNVSTLELGDSALYLCASSAGLAGQETQYFGPGTRLLVL.